This T cell receptor beta chain was documented in a study of T-cell memory formation after mild COVID-19. The V gene's germline CDR1 is SEHNR and CDR2 FQNEAQ (reference sequence). CDR3 length equals 15 residues. The V end was cut by 5 bases, the J end by 7 bases, with 17 bases between. This clonotype has only a few counts. In TCRdb, the 5' RACE reads were re-called with MiXCR into one record per CDR3 protein. Of about 100,000 distinct CDR3 sequences listed, 8.5% to 14% are singletons. The V and J genes are TRBV7-9 and TRBJ1-4; the D gene is possibly TRBD1 (6 bases). This clonotype was sampled from a man in his late teens or twenties who had mild COVID-19 (a few samples of this study predate the infection). Cell type and time point are not known. Sequences were obtained from PBMCs or a T cell subset sorted from them (not recorded which). CDR3 in amino acids: CASSGRQIRGEKLFF. In DNA, the CDR3 is TGTGCCAGCAGCGGACGACAAATCAGGGGTGAAAAACTGTTTTTT.